These T cell receptor beta chains were read from a single sample in a study of regulatory T cells in long-lasting Graves disease. TCRdb fed the multiplex PCR reads into MiXCR, producing one record per CDR3 protein. The data contain about 460,000 distinct CDR3 sequences, 22% of them singletons. Material: peripheral blood mononuclear cells (PBMCs), obtained when the disease was refractory, from a patient treated with antithyroid drugs. The receptors shown here come from a female donor with Graves disease. Both conserved end residues are part of each CDR3.

v_gene	j_gene	len	CDR3aa
TRBV7-2	TRBJ1-6	14	CASSLGMTDSPLHF
TRBV30	TRBJ1-1	12	CAWSRGDTEAFF
TRBV12-3/TRBV12-4	TRBJ1-6	17	CASSFVPGTKPDSPLHF
TRBV20-1	TRBJ1-1	16	CSARGTGGFGWTEAFF
TRBV28	TRBJ1-1	21	CASSSPLGSPGQGAHNTEAFF
TRBV28	TRBJ2-4	14	CATRQKLAKNIQYF
TRBV30	TRBJ2-7	17	CAWQNGVLSLTAYEQYF
TRBV7-9	TRBJ2-5	14	CASRVLGAGETQYF
TRBV9	TRBJ2-2	14	CASSVTQGVGELFF
TRBV29-1	TRBJ1-4	12	CSVEGRGEKLFF
TRBV19	TRBJ1-2	16	CASSIDPGTGVYGYTF
TRBV7-7	TRBJ1-4	13	CASSLMQNEKLFF
TRBV15	TRBJ1-2	17	CATSRAAEDRPNYGYTF
TRBV20-1	TRBJ1-5	15	CSAVGPALSNQPQHF
TRBV20-1	TRBJ1-1	13	CSAEGHQNTEAFF
TRBV2	TRBJ2-6	16	CASSYLGGSGANVLTF
TRBV7-3	TRBJ2-5	14	CASSRGVFQETQYF
TRBV27	TRBJ2-5	16	CASRPLGQGGGETQYF
TRBV6-1	TRBJ1-5	15	CASSTIEKVNQPQHF
TRBV7-2	TRBJ2-5	14	CASSFSAGKETQYF
TRBV6-2/TRBV6-3	TRBJ1-2	16	CASSPTGTGGNYGYTF
TRBV24-1	TRBJ2-5	13	CATSISGEETQYF
TRBV3-1	TRBJ1-1	14	CASSLKDRDTEAFF
TRBV25-1	TRBJ2-5	14	CASSVFRVGETQYF
TRBV19	TRBJ1-6	16	CASSSSPNWGNSPLHF
TRBV5-4	TRBJ1-1	14	CASSLGRTGSEAFF
TRBV5-1	TRBJ1-1	14	CASSLDILGTEAFF
TRBV7-2	TRBJ2-5	12	CASSPEVETQYF
TRBV7-9	TRBJ1-4	11	CASSFYGKLFF
TRBV7-8	TRBJ2-7	15	CASSFPPTISYEQYF
TRBV15	TRBJ1-2	14	CATSRDRVGYGYTF
TRBV27	TRBJ2-5	12	CASSADRETQYF
TRBV10-3	TRBJ1-1	14	CAISEGWMNTEAFF
TRBV13	TRBJ2-7	15	CASSLGPRSSYEQYF
TRBV30	TRBJ1-1	14	CAWEDTPRNTEAFF
TRBV13	TRBJ1-1	14	CASSFGTRNTEAFF
TRBV11-2	TRBJ2-3	16	CASSGTIAAYTDTQYF
TRBV6-1	TRBJ2-7	11	CASSVRNEQYF
TRBV19	TRBJ2-7	16	CASTPGLGTGTYEQYF
TRBV6-2/TRBV6-3	TRBJ1-3	13	CASTTGDGNTIYF